This T cell receptor beta chain is drawn from a study of post-analysis software for immune sequencing data. As for the study in general: Disease trajectories encompassed relapsing-remitting, secondary progressive and progressive-relapsing multiple sclerosis.

The sample holds a few counts of this clonotype. Its target is not known. Study-wide results and limits: People with multiple sclerosis had a significantly lower normalized Chao1 diversity than controls did. In patients, a few TRBV segments were more frequent than in controls, with TRBV5-6, TRBV5-1 and TRBV20-1 among them. Samples from one preparation batch, clustered by F measure, grouped strongly together.

Germline CDR1 SQVTM, CDR2 ANQGSEA. The CDR3 has 12 residues. The V end was cut by 7 bases, the J end by 2 bases, with 9 bases between. cDNA libraries for TCR beta contained unique molecular identifiers. MiXCR was run by TCRdb on the PCR reads, yielding one entry per CDR3 protein. The data hold 650,000 to 900,000 distinct CDR3 sequences, with roughly 46% observed a single time. Specimen: blood. This sequence originates from a girl between 5 and 17 years old with multiple sclerosis. The chain recombines TRBV29-1 with TRBJ2-1; D is ambiguous. This chain's CDR3 is CSGNMAYNEQFF. The CDR3 region has the DNA TGCAGCGGGAACATGGCCTACAATGAGCAGTTCTTC.